Only a few counts were recorded for the clone carrying this TCR beta chain. Amplification of TCR alpha and beta CDR3 regions from RNA used iRepertoire nested multiplex PCR. One-step reverse transcription and amplification started from about 100-400 ng of tissue mRNA or PBMC total RNA. TCRdb re-called the multiplex PCR reads through MiXCR, storing one row per CDR3 protein. The profile shows fewer than 90,000 distinct CDR3 sequences, approximately 22% of them singletons. Germline CDR1 is SEHNR and CDR2 is FQNEAQ (reference sequence). The V end lost 2 bases, the J end lost 6 bases, and 5 bases lay between the germline ends. The CDR3 has 12 amino acids. The data stem from a study of glioma-infiltrating T cells.

The TCR sequence derives from a human donor with low-grade glioma or glioblastoma, undergoing nonglioma brain surgery, or in good health (not recorded which). Sequenced sample: glioma tissue, nonneoplastic brain tissue, or PBMCs (not recorded which). This chain joins TRBV7-9 and TRBJ1-5; D is ambiguous. The CDR3 DNA follows: TGTGCCAGCAGCTTATCCACTCAGCCCCAGCATTTT. Translating it yields CASSLSTQPQHF.